Described below is a single T cell receptor beta chain sequence and its context. By how much of the sample it makes up, this clonotype is medium-sized (0.01 to 0.1%). The specificity of this receptor is unknown. Per-base qualities were not stored, and no clone one base away is much larger. V is clipped by 4 bases and J by 1 base, and the sequence between their germline boundaries is 8 bases long. Inclusive of the bounding cysteine and phenylalanine, the CDR3 is 13 residues long. Just CDR3 DNA is preserved here, 39 bases in frame from base 1. From a lookup of the germline V gene, CDR1 and CDR2 are SGHRS and YFSETQ. The data stem from a study of spatial heterogeneity in lung cancer (dated by TCRdb to about 2019). In terms of the full investigation: More beta-chain than alpha-chain transcripts were consistently detected, likely reflecting higher beta-chain transcript abundance. In the raw uncorrected reads, each unique combination of TCR and UMI appeared on average more than ten times. In tumor regions, TCR transcript counts showed a strong correlation with a T cell transcriptional module score derived from matched bulk RNA-seq. At surgery, both alpha and beta chains were TCR-sequenced in around 240 tumor regions, about 64 matched nontumor lung samples and a few dozen PBMC samples. The study quantitatively compared TCR alpha and beta repertoires across multiple tumor regions, matched nontumor lung and blood in non-small cell lung cancer. Nonsynonymous mutation counts, determined by whole-exome sequencing of tumor tissue, were related to TCR repertoire features. What the study reported, not specific to this receptor: A correlation was observed between the number of expanded intratumoral alpha and beta TCRs and the tumor nonsynonymous mutation count. TCR-seq coverage of tumor T cells was estimated to be only around 7.3% for alpha chains and more than 11% for beta chains. Counts of ubiquitous and regional expanded TCRs correlated with counts of ubiquitous and regional nonsynonymous mutations, respectively. Confirming at a functional level the hypothesis that regional TCRs recognize regional mutations was considered to require additional single-cell paired TCR alpha and beta sequencing.

Read against the paper, the sample's time point label means: sample taken at primary tumor resection. Samples were obtained from 72 patients with early-stage, untreated non-small cell lung cancer from the lung TRACERx cohort. For TCR sequencing, whole RNA was extracted from tumor and nontumor lung tissue, or from cryopreserved PBMC samples, and no cell sorting was done. A patient was chosen for TCR sequencing only when enough RNA was available from at least two tumor regions. Before being selected, tumor and adjacent nontumor lung specimens were reviewed by a lung pathologist. The library relied on 5' RACE. Sequenced on a NextSeq 500. To allow correction of PCR and sequencing errors, the TCR library protocol tagged every TCR cDNA molecule with a unique molecular identifier. As for the original processing: Decombinator tools were used for TCR identification, UMI-based error correction and CDR3 extraction. Expanded TCRs were defined as those above a frequency of 2 per 1,000, corresponding to the top 1% of the tumor frequency distribution. Expanded tumor TCRs statistically deemed absent (corrected P<0.05) from at least one tumor region were classed as regional, and all other expanded tumor TCRs were classed as ubiquitous. Rényi diversity was computed with the R vegan package after subsampling each repertoire 100 times to 5,000 TCRs. To build CDR3 similarity networks, amino acid triplet string-kernel similarity was used, and CDR3s were connected when their pairwise similarity was above 0.82. The public reads were run again by TCRdb, first through fastp at Q25 and then through MiXCR, and only productive beta chains were kept. Identical CDR3 protein sequences are pooled into one entry, listed with their most common genes and DNA. These V and J calls rely on TCRdb rather than the paper's analysis. For this sample there are thousands of distinct CDR3 sequences; over 8.5% appear just once. Of the sample, approximately 10% falls within the top ten clones.

Sequences were derived from lung tumor tissue, sampled at surgery. The chain was built from TRBV5-1 and TRBJ2-5; tentative D gene TRBD1, with 5 bases matching. The TCR was taken from a female donor with early-stage non-small cell lung cancer. In nucleotide form, the sequence is TGCGCCAGCAGCCCCAGGGTCCAAGAGACCCAGTACTTC. It specifies CASSPRVQETQYF.